This is a list of T cell receptor beta chains from one sample in a study of T cell responses to AZD1222 COVID-19 vaccine. This table comes from immunoSEQ multiplex PCR, and its TCRdb copy is limited to in-frame clones, with some not included. The table shows about 100,000 clones, with about 90% occurring only once. Sequenced here: peripheral blood, sampled on day 0 of AZD1222 vaccination. The receptors come from an adult in good health. The CDR3 runs from the conserved cysteine through the conserved F or W. The D gene is left open where the match is weak. Size values are once, few and many counts, or a class for expanded clones, and some rows have none.

TRBJ1-1	NA	once	TRBV5-6	TGTGCCAGCAGCTTAAGGATAAACACTGAAGCTTTCTTT	CASSLRINTEAFF
TRBJ2-7	TRBD2	NA	TRBV27	TGTGCCAGCGCGGGACTAGCGGGAGCGGGGCAGTACTTC	CASAGLAGAGQYF
TRBJ2-7	NA	once	TRBV2	TGTGCCAGCAGATCGATTCGAGACAGGCCCTCCTACGAGCAGTACTTC	CASRSIRDRPSYEQYF
TRBJ2-3	NA	NA	TRBV3-1/TRBV3-2	TGTGCCAGCAGTCCTAGCGTTTCCACAGATACGCAGTATTTT	CASSPSVSTDTQYF
TRBJ2-4	TRBD1	NA	TRBV5-1	TGCGCCAGCAGCTCTGGGACAGGGGACAGTAACATTCAGTACTTC	CASSSGTGDSNIQYF
TRBJ2-3	TRBD2	NA	TRBV4-2	TGTGCCAGCAGCCAAGATCTTGTGACTAGCGGGAGATCAGATACGCAGTATTTT	CASSQDLVTSGRSDTQYF
TRBJ1-4	TRBD1	NA	TRBV5-1	TGCGCCAGCAGCTTTGACAGGGAGGTTGAAAAACTGTTTTTT	CASSFDREVEKLFF
TRBJ1-5	TRBD1	NA	TRBV28	TGTGCCAGCAGTTTATGGGGGGGGACAGGCAACAATCAGCCCCAGCATTTT	CASSLWGGTGNNQPQHF
TRBJ1-2	NA	NA	TRBV3-1/TRBV3-2	TGTGCCAGCAGCCCCGGGACCCCTAATAACTATGGCTACACCTTC	CASSPGTPNNYGYTF
TRBJ1-5	NA	NA	TRBV3-1/TRBV3-2	TGTGCCAGCAGCACGGGGGACAATCAGCCCCAGCATTTT	CASSTGDNQPQHF
TRBJ2-2	NA	NA	TRBV18	TGTGCCAGCTCACCATTAGAGAACGGGGAGCTGTTTTTT	CASSPLENGELFF
TRBJ2-7	NA	once	TRBV19	TGTGCCAGTAGCCTAAAATCAAACTACGAGCAGTACTTC	CASSLKSNYEQYF
TRBJ1-2	NA	NA	TRBV24-1	TGTGCCACCAGTGATAGTGAGGGACACTACACCTTC	CATSDSEGHYTF
TRBJ2-5	NA	NA	TRBV28	TGTGCCAGCAGTAGCTTCTCGGGGGAGACCCAGTACTTC	CASSSFSGETQYF
TRBJ2-7	NA	NA	TRBV7-9	TGTGCCAGCAGCCTCACAGTAGATTACGAGCAGTACTTC	CASSLTVDYEQYF
TRBJ2-2	TRBD1	NA	TRBV5-1	TGCGCCAGCAGGACTCCGCCCGGGACAGCAAGAGGCACCGGGGAGCTGTTTTTT	CASRTPPGTARGTGELFF
TRBJ2-4	TRBD1	once	TRBV11-2	TGTGCCAGCAGCCTCGGACAGGGAATAAACATTCAGTACTTC	CASSLGQGINIQYF
TRBJ2-7	NA	NA	TRBV28	TGTGCCAGCAATACGGGGCCGATCAACTACGAGCAGTACTTC	CASNTGPINYEQYF
TRBJ2-2	NA	NA	TRBV4-1	TGCGCCAGCAGCCACAATACAGGGAAGACCGGGGAGCTGTTTTTT	CASSHNTGKTGELFF
TRBJ1-3	NA	NA	TRBV7-9	TGTGCCAGCAGCTTAGCGCAAGGGTACTCTGGAAACACCATATATTTT	CASSLAQGYSGNTIYF
TRBJ1-1	NA	NA	TRBV30	TGTGCCTGGAAGCGGGGCGCGGGCACTGAAGCTTTCTTT	CAWKRGAGTEAFF
TRBJ1-5	NA	few	TRBV27	TGTGCCAGCAGGCGGGGGGGAGAGCAAAATCAGCCCCAGCATTTT	CASRRGGEQNQPQHF
TRBJ2-7	NA	NA	TRBV6-2/TRBV6-3	TGTGCCAGCAGTTACTCTTCGGCAAGCCACTCCTACGAGCAGTACTTC	CASSYSSASHSYEQYF
TRBJ2-2	TRBD2	once	TRBV11-2	TGTGCCAGCAGCTTAGTCTTCTCCAGCGGGAGGATCGCCGGGGAGCTGTTTTTT	CASSLVFSSGRIAGELFF
TRBJ2-1	NA	NA	TRBV18	TGTGCCAGCTCATCTCACCCCGGACTTAATGAGCAGTTCTTC	CASSSHPGLNEQFF
TRBJ1-4	NA	NA	TRBV28	TGTGCCAGCAGTCTCCCAAGCCAAGGTGAAAAACTGTTTTTT	CASSLPSQGEKLFF
TRBJ2-7	NA	NA	TRBV3-1/TRBV3-2	TGTGCCAGCAGCCAACCTGGATCTGCGGGCGAGCAGTACTTC	CASSQPGSAGEQYF
TRBJ2-5	TRBD1	NA	TRBV18	TGTGCCAGCTCACCGAGCTCCGTGGGACAGGGACAAGAGACCCAGTACTTC	CASSPSSVGQGQETQYF
TRBJ2-1	NA	NA	TRBV14	TGTGCCAGCAGCCAAGATCTGAGGGGTGAGCAGTTCTTC	CASSQDLRGEQFF
TRBJ1-1	NA	NA	TRBV20-1	TGCAGTGCTAGTTCGGGACAACCTTTCTCGAACACTGAAGCTTTCTTT	CSASSGQPFSNTEAFF
TRBJ2-2	TRBD1	NA	TRBV28	TGTGCCAGCAAATCGGGACAGGGTAACACCGGGGAGCTGTTTTTT	CASKSGQGNTGELFF
TRBJ2-7	NA	few	TRBV19	TGTGCGGCGGGTCTGGGGATCTACGAGCAGTACTTC	CAAGLGIYEQYF
TRBJ1-3	NA	NA	TRBV6-5	TGTGCCATTTCCGACAGGAACTCTGGAAACACCATATATTTT	CAISDRNSGNTIYF
TRBJ2-3	NA	once	TRBV5-8	TGTGCCAGCAGCTTTGAAGATCCTAGCACAGATACGCAGTATTTT	CASSFEDPSTDTQYF
TRBJ1-5	NA	NA	TRBV6-2/TRBV6-3	TGTGCCAGCAGTTACTCCAGGACAGTTAAACAGCCCCAGCATTTT	CASSYSRTVKQPQHF
TRBJ1-5	TRBD1	NA	TRBV19	TGTGCCAGTAGGGCCGAAGGGGGCTGGGGGATTCAGCCCCAGCATTTT	CASRAEGGWGIQPQHF
TRBJ1-4	NA	NA	TRBV19	TGTGCCAGTACCTCAGGCGATATGACTAATGAAAAACTGTTTTTT	CASTSGDMTNEKLFF
TRBJ2-7	TRBD2	few	TRBV6-5	TGTGCCAGCGGACTCGGGAGGGCCTACGAGCAGTACTTC	CASGLGRAYEQYF
TRBJ1-2	NA	once	TRBV18	TGTGCCAGCTCACAGGGCCTGGACGAAAGCTACACCTTC	CASSQGLDESYTF
TRBJ2-2	TRBD2	NA	TRBV4-1	TGCGCCAGCAGCCAAGAGGAAACGCGGGAGGTCACCGGGGAGCTGTTTTTT	CASSQEETREVTGELFF
TRBJ1-2	NA	few	TRBV29-1	TGCAGCGTAGAACAGAGAGCGGCTAACTATGGCTACACCTTC	CSVEQRAANYGYTF
TRBJ1-1	NA	NA	TRBV2	TGTGCCAGCAGAGTCAGGGTGTTGAACACTGAAGCTTTCTTT	CASRVRVLNTEAFF
TRBJ2-1	NA	once	TRBV21-1	TGTGCCAGCAGCAAACGCGGACAGGGATGGGATGAGCAGTTCTTC	CASSKRGQGWDEQFF
TRBJ1-3	NA	NA	TRBV19	TGTGCCAGCTCCTCGCGGGCCAACTCTGGAAACACCATATATTTT	CASSSRANSGNTIYF
TRBJ2-3	NA	NA	TRBV29-1	TGCAGCGTTGAAGTCGTCAACACAGATACGCAGTATTTT	CSVEVVNTDTQYF
TRBJ1-5	NA	NA	TRBV5-6	TGTGCCAGCAGCTTGATGAGAGGTTCTTATAGCAATCAGCCCCAGCATTTT	CASSLMRGSYSNQPQHF
TRBJ2-7	NA	NA	TRBV7-9	TGTGCCAGCAGCTTAGGGGACCGCGACCGCTACGAGCAGTACTTC	CASSLGDRDRYEQYF
TRBJ2-2	TRBD2	NA	TRBV24-1	TGTGCCACCAGTGATCCGTTAGCGGGAGGGCTCCTCACCACCGGGGAGCTGTTTTTT	CATSDPLAGGLLTTGELFF
TRBJ1-4	NA	NA	TRBV11-2	TGTGCCAGCAGCTTAGGGACACTGTCTGAAAAACTGTTTTTT	CASSLGTLSEKLFF
TRBJ1-4	TRBD1	once	TRBV19	TGTGCCAGTAGCCTAGGGGGACAGGGGTTTGGTGAAAAACTGTTTTTT	CASSLGGQGFGEKLFF
TRBJ2-3	NA	NA	TRBV11-2	TGTGCCAGCAGCTTAGATTCACTTAGCACAGATACGCAGTATTTT	CASSLDSLSTDTQYF
TRBJ1-2	NA	NA	TRBV12-3/TRBV12-4	TGTGCCAGCAGCCCCAGCCGTAACTATGGCTACACCTTC	CASSPSRNYGYTF
TRBJ1-3	NA	NA	TRBV9	TGTGCCAGCAGCGCTTGGGGAAGTACATCTGGAAACACCATATATTTT	CASSAWGSTSGNTIYF
TRBJ1-3	TRBD1	NA	TRBV3-1/TRBV3-2	TGTGCCAGCAGCCCAACAAGGAAGGGACAGGGCACAGGAAACACCATATATTTT	CASSPTRKGQGTGNTIYF
TRBJ1-1	NA	NA	TRBV27	TGTGCCAGCAGTTTAACAGTGAACACTGAAGCTTTCTTT	CASSLTVNTEAFF